One and the same sample provided the 13 T cell receptor beta chains below, sequenced in a study of breast tumors, draining lymph nodes, adjacent tissues. One entry per CDR3 protein, called by TCRdb with MiXCR from the multiplex PCR reads. Of 200,000 to 300,000 distinct CDR3 sequences in the sample, about 33% were seen once. The lymph nodes were axillary draining lymph nodes from breast cancer patients. Sequenced input: axillary lymph node tissue. Every receptor here comes from a female donor with breast cancer. Some clones in this sample may be carry-over from other donors' samples.

This clonotype was found a few times. V is TRBV11-2 and J is TRBJ2-5, with D perhaps being TRBD1 or TRBD2 (5 bases each). This CDR3 is 15 amino acids long. Trimming left V 3 bases short and J 1 base short, with 12 bases between. Germline V lookup: CDR1 SGHAT, CDR2 FQNNGV. DNA of the CDR3: TGTGCCAGCAGCTTGCTTGGGACCATCCAAGAGACCCAGTACTTC. Amino acids: CASSLLGTIQETQYF.

This clonotype was detected only once. This may be a read error, as it is one base from a much larger clone. The V call is TRBV2, the J call TRBJ1-3; D ambiguous. Germline-derived CDR1 and CDR2 are SNHLY and FYNNEI. The CDR3 covers 15 residues. In DNA, the CDR3 is TGTGCCAGCAGCTCCGGGCCAAACTCTGGAGACACCATATATTTT. Protein product: CASSSGPNSGDTIYF.

This clonotype appeared many times. The chain uses TRBV10-1 and TRBJ2-7; 10 bases fit TRBD2. Trimming cost V 3 bases and J 3 bases; bases outside gene matches: 5. The CDR3 spans 15 residues. Germline V gene lookup returns CDR1 WNHNN and CDR2 SYGVQD (reference sequence). CDR3 in amino acids: CASSDAASGSYEQYF. In DNA form, the CDR3 reads TGCGCCAGCAGTGACGCGGCTAGCGGGAGCTACGAGCAGTACTTC.

The table lists this clonotype with many counts. V and J are TRBV6-1 and TRBJ2-5; D is perhaps TRBD1 (6 bases). Germline V CDR1 and CDR2: MNHNS, SASEGT. The CDR3 is 12 residues long. V was trimmed by 7 bases and J by 5 bases, leaving 11 bases between them. The CDR3 loop is CASTDSRETQYF. In DNA, the CDR3 is TGTGCCAGCACGGACAGTAGGGAGACCCAGTACTTC.

This clonotype showed up many times. The CDR3 DNA follows: TGTGCCAGCAGCCCCTTGAAGACAGGGTCAGATACGCAGTATTTT. It encodes CASSPLKTGSDTQYF. J is TRBJ2-3 and V is TRBV4-2, with TRBD1 identical over 7 bases. V lost 4 bases to trimming and J lost 4 bases; unmatched junction nucleotides: 8. Germline-derived CDR1 and CDR2 are LGHNA and YNFKEQ. CDR3 length equals 15 residues.

CDR3 protein: CASSLQGAGSPLHF. The CDR3 bases are TGTGCCAGCAGTTTACAGGGGGCAGGTTCACCCCTCCACTTT. The rearrangement links TRBV12-3 or TRBV12-4 to TRBJ1-6, with 8 bases lining up with TRBD1. CDR3 size: 14 residues. V dropped 2 bases and J dropped 9; count of bases not matched to a gene: 3.

This rearrangement joins TRBV10-3 to TRBJ1-6, with D uncertain. This CDR3 has 14 amino acids. Germline values: CDR1 ENHRY, CDR2 SYGVKD. V gave up 5 bases and J gave up 6 bases, with 11 bases separating them. The DNA of the CDR3 is TGTGCCATCAGTTCGGGGATTGGTAATTCACCCCTCCACTTT. Translating gives CAISSGIGNSPLHF.

The chain joins TRBV10-3 to TRBJ2-7, with a tentative D call TRBD1 (5 bases). Germline lookup yields CDR1 ENHRY and CDR2 SYGVKD. The CDR3 spans 13 residues. The DNA of the CDR3 is TGTGCTAGAGGACCGACAGACCCCTACGAGCAGTACTTC. Protein: CARGPTDPYEQYF.

The rearrangement links TRBV28 to TRBJ2-1; TRBD2 matches at 9 bases. Per the germline V gene, CDR1 is MDHEN and CDR2 is SYDVKM. V dropped 6 bases and J dropped 6; count of bases not matched to a gene: 9. CDR3 size: 15 residues. In nucleotides, the CDR3 is TGTGCCAGCAGCCTAGATAGCGGGAGCTTCAATGAGCAGTTCTTC. Translation: CASSLDSGSFNEQFF.

This clonotype was picked up many times. The chain links TRBV20-1 to TRBJ2-7; 7 bases are a match to TRBD1. From germline, CDR1 is DFQATT and CDR2 SNEGSKA (reference sequence). The V gene end was trimmed by 2 bases and the J gene end by 4 bases; junction bases not matched to a gene: 8. This CDR3 contains 14 residues. Here the CDR3 reads CSARHTGVGYEQYF. The CDR3 DNA sequence: TGCAGTGCTAGACATACAGGGGTAGGGTACGAGCAGTACTTC.

Concerning this clonotype: This may be a read error: a much more frequent sequence differs by one nucleotide. The chain uses TRBV11-3 and TRBJ2-3; maybe TRBD1 (6 bases). This CDR3 contains 15 residues. The V end was cut by 1 base, the J end by 2 bases, with 10 bases between. Per germline, CDR1 SGHNT and CDR2 YENEEA. CDR3 loop: CASSLGDISTDTQYF. Written as DNA, the CDR3 is TGTGCCAGCAGCTTAGGGGACATTTCCACAGATACGCAGTATTTT.

This clonotype was counted ten times or more. The V gene is TRBV20-1, the J gene TRBJ2-3, with TRBD2 matching over 10 bases. The CDR3 spans 16 residues. The germline CDR1 and CDR2 sequences are DFQATT and SNEGSKA (reference sequence). After removal of 1 base from V and 2 bases from J, the junction contained 6 bases not matched to a gene. CDR3 sequence (DNA): TGCAGTGCTAGAGCTGAGCGGGAGGGATTCACAGATACGCAGTATTTT. This translates into CSARAEREGFTDTQYF.

Details on this clonotype: A much more abundant neighbour one base away suggests this may be a read error. The rearrangement uses TRBV6-5 and TRBJ2-1, with 8 bases that match TRBD2. Germline V gene lookup returns CDR1 MNHEY and CDR2 SVGAGI. The length of the CDR3 is 17 residues. The CDR3 DNA sequence: TGTGCCAACAGTTACTCGGCTAGCGGGTCTACCTACAATGAGCAGTTCTTC. Its protein is CANSYSASGSTYNEQFF.